The 31 T cell receptor beta chains given below trace back to one sample, sequenced in a study of shared clonotypes between healthy human individuals. Using immunoSEQ multiplex PCR, the repertoire was profiled, and TCRdb retains in-frame clones only, with some absent. Found here are about 1 million clones, more than 60% of them singletons; the top ten hold over 1.3%. Sequencing input: memory CD4+ T cells sorted from blood. Regarding subset: CD45RA-negative fraction. The receptors derive from a man in his late teens or twenties in good health.

Comment on this clone: One end of the junction fails to match germline, which may point to a read error. The chain combines TRBV7-7 with TRBJ2-2, with D maybe TRBD1 (6 bases). The V gene's germline CDR1 is SSHAT and CDR2 FNYEAQ (reference sequence). The CDR3 has 17 residues. The CDR3 loop is CASSSPRGAVHTGELFF. The CDR3 region has the DNA TGTGCTAGCAGCTCACCCAGGGGCGCAGTCCACACCGGGGAGCTGTTTTTT.

The rearrangement links TRBV6-1 to TRBJ2-7; 9 nucleotides agree with TRBD1. The CDR3 totals 12 residues. Losses at the gene ends were 2 bases for V and 11 bases for J; bases not matched to a gene: 4. CDR1 and CDR2 (germline): MNHNS, SASEGT. For the CDR3, the DNA is TGTGCCAGCAGTGAATGGGGGGACAGGGAGTACTTC. It translates to CASSEWGDREYF.

The gene calls are TRBV5-6 and TRBJ1-3, with D maybe TRBD1 (6 bases). The ends were cut back, 0 bases at V and 2 bases at J, with 12 bases in the middle. This CDR3 comprises 16 residues. Germline V CDR1 and CDR2: SGHDT, YYEEEE. The DNA for the CDR3 is TGTGCCAGCAGCTTGGAGGGGGGAAATGCTGGAAACACCATATATTTT. Translating it yields CASSLEGGNAGNTIYF.

Of note for this clone: The same CDR3 can be traced to other DNA sequences in this sample. This chain uses TRBV30 with TRBJ1-4, with D uncertain. The CDR3 runs to 14 residues. CDR1 and CDR2 (germline): GTSNPN, SVGIG (reference sequence). V was cut by 0 bases and J by 1 base, with 6 bases left in between. CDR3 in DNA: TGTGCCTGGAGTGTAGGCGGAACTAATGAAAAACTGTTTTTT. Residues: CAWSVGGTNEKLFF.

V usage is TRBV30 and J usage is TRBJ2-5, with D possibly matching TRBD2 (6 bases). Deletions cut 1 base from V and 2 bases from J, with 8 bases between. The length of the CDR3 is 13 residues. CDR1 is GTSNPN, CDR2 SVGIG, per germline (reference sequence). This CDR3 reads CAWSGLDQETQYF. CDR3 bases: TGTGCCTGGAGTGGACTAGATCAAGAGACCCAGTACTTC.

Concerning this clone: The sample carries other DNA sequences with the same CDR3. This chain links TRBV28 with TRBJ1-5; 9 positions agree with TRBD1. There are 16 residues in the CDR3. Germline V lookup: CDR1 MDHEN, CDR2 SYDVKM. Germline trimming cut 4 bases from V and 2 bases from J; bases unmatched to any gene: 6. The CDR3 bases are TGTGCCAGCAGTTCATTGACAGGGGGTGGCAATCAGCCCCAGCATTTT. Its protein product is CASSSLTGGGNQPQHF.

This rearrangement joins TRBV19 to TRBJ1-3; 10 positions agree with TRBD1. The trim removed 4 bases at V and 2 bases at J, leaving 5 bases unmatched. The V gene's germline CDR1 is LNHDA and CDR2 SQIVND (reference sequence). This CDR3 is built from 16 residues. The CDR3 spells CASSTTGGNAGNTIYF. In DNA form, the CDR3 reads TGTGCCAGTAGTACGACAGGGGGCAACGCTGGAAACACCATATATTTT.

The sample holds a few counts of this clone. The rearrangement joins TRBV11-2 to TRBJ1-6; D not resolved. The germline gives CDR1 SGHAT, CDR2 FQNNGV. This CDR3 contains 13 residues. Trimming removed 5 bases from V and 10 bases from J, with 12 bases in between. For the CDR3, the DNA is TGTGCCAGCAGCACGATGCAGGCGTCACCCCTCCACTTT. This translates into CASSTMQASPLHF.

This clone was seen only once. The rearrangement joins TRBV5-6 to TRBJ1-6; TRBD1 matches 8 bases. Trimming cost V 6 bases and J 11 bases; bases outside gene matches: 10. Germline V gives CDR1 SGHDT, CDR2 YYEEEE. CDR3 length equals 14 residues. The CDR3 region has the DNA TGTGCCAGCAATGGCGGGGACAGGTCGGCACCCCTCCACTTT. Residues: CASNGGDRSAPLHF.

This chain uses TRBV6-5 with TRBJ2-6, with D possibly being TRBD2 (6 bases). Germline CDR1 MNHEY, CDR2 SVGAGI. V lost 6 bases to trimming and J lost 10 bases, with 19 bases between them. The CDR3 has 15 residues. The CDR3, as DNA: TGTGCCAGCAGGGGGGACTTACGCGCAGAAAACGTCCTGACTTTC. It specifies CASRGDLRAENVLTF.

V and J are TRBV2 and TRBJ2-3; 9 positions agree with TRBD1. With 7 bases clipped from V and 0 bases from J, the junction kept 8 bases outside the gene matches. Germline V gene sequence: CDR1 SNHLY, CDR2 FYNNEI. CDR3 size: 16 residues. CDR3 bases: TGTGCCAGCAATCCCGGGACAGGGCCGAGCACAGATACGCAGTATTTT. Translating gives CASNPGTGPSTDTQYF.

The CDR3 DNA follows: TGTGCCAGCAGTTATTCTGGGGCAGGAACTGGCTACACCTTC. Translation gives CASSYSGAGTGYTF. This chain joins TRBV6-6 and TRBJ1-2; TRBD1 is a possible D gene (5 bases). V dropped 3 bases and J dropped 7 bases, with 15 bases sitting between them. The CDR3 runs to 14 residues. The germline V gene encodes CDR1 MNHNY and CDR2 SVGAGI (reference sequence).

The chain combines TRBV6-5 with TRBJ1-1; 9 nucleotides agree with TRBD1. In germline, CDR1 is MNHEY, CDR2 SVGAGI. Trimming cost V 6 bases and J 6 bases; bases outside gene matches: 11. The CDR3 runs to 15 residues. The CDR3 protein is CASRAIQGARAEAFF. CDR3 DNA: TGTGCCAGCAGAGCCATACAGGGGGCTCGCGCTGAAGCTTTCTTT.

This sequence joins TRBV10-3 and TRBJ2-5, with 8 bases that match TRBD1. Germline values: CDR1 ENHRY, CDR2 SYGVKD. The V segment lost 6 bases and the J segment 4 bases; nucleotides outside the gene matches: 4. CDR3 length: 13 amino acids. The CDR3 loop is CAISTGGAETQYF. CDR3 bases: TGTGCCATCAGCACAGGGGGAGCAGAGACCCAGTACTTC.

Note on this clone: Other DNA sequences in the sample encode the same CDR3. The chain's CDR3 is CASSLAGGRDEQFF. CDR3 in DNA: TGTGCCAGCAGCTTAGCGGGGGGGAGGGATGAGCAGTTCTTC. The rearrangement links TRBV11-2 to TRBJ2-1, with TRBD2 matching 8 bases. V gave up 1 base and J gave up 8 bases; unmatched junction bases: 4. The CDR3 totals 14 residues. Germline assignment: CDR1 SGHAT and CDR2 FQNNGV.

This clone was observed many times. This chain uses TRBV11-2 with TRBJ2-1; weak D call: TRBD2 (6 bases). CDR1 and CDR2 (germline): SGHAT, FQNNGV. The CDR3 is 14 amino acids. V dropped 5 bases and J dropped 9 bases, with 17 bases sitting between them. The DNA for the CDR3 is TGTGCCAGCAGCCCGGGAGCGCCTCCCCTTGAGCAGTTCTTC. Translation gives CASSPGAPPLEQFF.

This clone was seen once. The V gene is TRBV6-1, the J gene TRBJ2-7; no definite D call. The CDR3 covers 15 residues. V lost 0 bases, J lost 0 bases, and 9 bases lay in between. Per the germline V gene, CDR1 is MNHNS and CDR2 is SASEGT. CDR3 sequence reads: CASSEAAGFSYEQYF. CDR3 nucleotide sequence: TGTGCCAGCAGTGAAGCGGCAGGTTTCTCCTACGAGCAGTACTTC.

V usage is TRBV11-2 and J usage is TRBJ1-2; TRBD1 might be the D (5 bases). Germline V gene data show CDR1 as SGHAT and CDR2 as FQNNGV. CDR3 length equals 12 residues. The germline V and J ends were trimmed by 4 bases and 8 bases, with 11 bases remaining between them. This CDR3 reads CASSSTAYGYTF. As DNA, the CDR3 is TGTGCCAGCAGCTCGACAGCTTACGGCTACACCTTC.

The CDR3 nucleotides are TGTGCCAGCAGTTTAGGACTAGCGGTAACCTACGAGCAGTACTTC. It encodes CASSLGLAVTYEQYF. This chain joins TRBV6-5 and TRBJ2-7; the match to TRBD2 covers 10 bases. The CDR3 loop spans 15 amino acids. The J segment lost 2 bases and the V segment lost 4 bases, leaving 5 bases of the junction unmatched. Per germline, CDR1 MNHEY and CDR2 SVGAGI.

The chain uses TRBV7-8 and TRBJ2-2; no definite D call. The CDR3 is 14 amino acids. V shed 6 bases and J shed 6 bases, with 14 bases lying between them. From germline, CDR1 is SGHVS and CDR2 FQNEAQ. The CDR3 region is CASRQNSGSGELFF. The CDR3 DNA reads TGTGCCAGCAGACAAAACAGTGGATCCGGGGAGCTGTTTTTT.

This chain links TRBV5-4 with TRBJ2-5; the match to TRBD2 covers 13 bases. V dropped 0 bases and J dropped 4; count of bases not matched to a gene: 9. Germline CDR1 is SGHNT and CDR2 is YYREEE (reference sequence). This CDR3 comprises 18 residues. CDR3 DNA sequence: TGTGCCAGCAGCTTGGCCGGTAGGACTAGCGGGAGTAGAGAGACCCAGTACTTC. Translation gives CASSLAGRTSGSRETQYF. The full variable domain, in which reference TRBV5-4 and TRBJ2-5 provide the parts outside the CDR3, is ETGVTQSPTHLIKTRGQQVTLRCSSQSGHNTVSWYQQALGQGPQFIFQYYREEENGRGNFPPRFSGLQFPNYSSELNVNALELDDSALYLCASSLAGRTSGSRETQYFGPGTRLLVL.

This chain joins TRBV6-5 and TRBJ2-3; TRBD2 aligns across 10 bases. The CDR3 contains 16 residues. CDR1 is MNHEY, CDR2 SVGAGI, per germline. V trimming: 1 base; J trimming: 7 bases; junction bases outside the gene matches: 8. The CDR3 DNA is TGTGCCAGCAGTTACTTAGCGGGGGGTGGGTTTAATACGCAGTATTTT. Translation: CASSYLAGGGFNTQYF.

This sequence joins TRBV30 and TRBJ1-6; tentatively, D is TRBD1 (6 bases). V was clipped by 4 bases and J by 8 bases, with 12 bases between them. The length of the CDR3 is 13 residues. Germline V gene data show CDR1 as GTSNPN and CDR2 as SVGIG (reference sequence). This CDR3 is CAWTDSEDSPLHF. In DNA form, the CDR3 reads TGTGCCTGGACGGACAGTGAGGATTCACCCCTCCACTTT.

The CDR3 sequence is CASTGTSGITDTQYF. The CDR3 DNA reads as TGCGCCAGCACCGGGACTAGCGGCATCACAGATACGCAGTATTTT. The chain joins TRBV5-1 to TRBJ2-3; 11 positions agree with TRBD2. CDR3 length: 15 residues. J gave up 2 bases and V 6 bases, and 5 bases lay outside the gene matches. Germline-derived CDR1 and CDR2 are SGHRS and YFSETQ.

The J gene is TRBJ2-7, the V gene TRBV28; weak D call: TRBD2 (6 bases). Germline CDR1 is MDHEN and CDR2 is SYDVKM. The CDR3 contains 15 residues. V shed 6 bases and J shed 6 bases, with 21 bases lying between them. The CDR3 DNA reads TGTGCCAGCAGCGAGGCCGGGACCGGGGAGGCCGAGCAGTACTTC. This translates into CASSEAGTGEAEQYF.

In this sample, this clone turned up once. The same CDR3 can be traced to other DNA sequences in this sample. The chain joins TRBV11-2 to TRBJ2-3, with D tentatively TRBD2 (5 bases). The CDR3 has 11 residues. The V and J ends lost 5 bases and 7 bases respectively, with 7 bases between them. CDR1 is SGHAT, CDR2 FQNNGV, per germline. The CDR3 reads CASSPGYTQYF. In DNA form, the CDR3 reads TGTGCCAGCAGCCCGGGGTATACGCAGTATTTT.

This chain connects TRBV6-1 to TRBJ1-5; tentatively, D is TRBD1 (5 bases). This CDR3 is built from 15 residues. The V and J ends lost 4 bases and 5 bases respectively, with 15 bases between them. Germline loops: CDR1 MNHNS, CDR2 SASEGT. The CDR3 region is CASSATDRGDQPQHF. In DNA, the CDR3 is TGTGCCAGCAGTGCTACAGATCGAGGGGATCAGCCCCAGCATTTT.

This chain links TRBV11-2 with TRBJ1-6; the D gene is possibly TRBD1 (5 bases). This CDR3 has 16 residues. V lost 3 bases to trimming and J lost 8 bases, with 17 bases between them. Germline V gives CDR1 SGHAT, CDR2 FQNNGV. The CDR3 DNA is TGTGCCAGCAGCTTCGTGGGGGGAGTAGCGGATTCACCCCTCCACTTT. This translates into CASSFVGGVADSPLHF.

The chain is built from TRBV11-2 and TRBJ2-5, with 7 nucleotides matching TRBD2. The V segment lost 3 bases and the J segment 1 base; nucleotides outside the gene matches: 8. This CDR3 comprises 16 residues. CDR1 is SGHAT and CDR2 is FQNNGV in the germline V gene. The CDR3 coding sequence is TGTGCCAGCAGCTTGGGACTACAGGATCGCCAAGAGACCCAGTACTTC. It encodes CASSLGLQDRQETQYF.

The chain uses TRBV4-1 and TRBJ2-1, with no clear D. Germline CDR1 MGHRA, CDR2 YSYEKL. The CDR3 is made up of 15 amino acids. Trimming left V 2 bases short and J 6 bases short, with 14 bases between. The CDR3 DNA is TGCGCCAGCAGCCAATATGAACTACCACGCAATGAGCAGTTCTTC. Its protein product is CASSQYELPRNEQFF.

The chain carries TRBV28 and TRBJ1-1; no clear D. The germline V gene encodes CDR1 MDHEN and CDR2 SYDVKM. The V gene lost 3 bases and the J gene lost 0 bases, with 8 bases spanning the gap. The length of the CDR3 is 14 residues. This CDR3 reads CASSFGPLNTEAFF. The CDR3 nucleotides read TGTGCCAGCAGTTTTGGACCGTTGAACACTGAAGCTTTCTTT.